This is a list of T cell receptor beta chains from one sample in a study of cytomegalovirus exposure and HLA in healthy donors. Assay used: immunoSEQ multiplex PCR; TCRdb lists only in-frame clones, some missing. The sample lists roughly 180,000 clones; 82% were seen once. The source material was PBMCs. These receptors came from a man in his forties in good health and CMV-seronegative. Each CDR3 is given with its conserved first and last residue. D genes are given only for firm matches. Clone size, where shown, is once, few, many, or a class for clones that have expanded.

J gene | D gene | V gene | clone size | CDR3 DNA | CDR3 protein
TRBJ2-7 | TRBD2 | TRBV28 | few | TGTGCCAGCCGTAGCGGGGGTACATCCTACGAGCAGTACTTC | CASRSGGTSYEQYF
TRBJ2-2 | TRBD2 | TRBV5-1 | - | TGCGCCAGCACCCCCGGCGGGAGTTCCGGGGAGCTGTTTTTT | CASTPGGSSGELFF
TRBJ2-5 | - | TRBV29-1 | - | TGCAGCGTTGGGCCTAGCGTCAGTCGAGAGACCCAGTACTTC | CSVGPSVSRETQYF
TRBJ2-7 | TRBD1 | TRBV28 | - | TGTGCCAGCAGTCCATCTGGACAGGGGAGCTCCTACGAGCAGTACTTC | CASSPSGQGSSYEQYF
TRBJ2-3 | TRBD1 | TRBV7-8 | once | TGTGCCAGCACCTCGACAGGGCCCCCGGATACGCAGTATTTT | CASTSTGPPDTQYF
TRBJ1-5 | - | TRBV27 | - | TGTGCCAGCAGTCCGCGGGGCCTTAGCAATCAGCCCCAGCATTTT | CASSPRGLSNQPQHF
TRBJ1-2 | - | TRBV30 | - | TGTGCCTGGAGGACGGGGATCTATGGCTACACCTTC | CAWRTGIYGYTF
TRBJ1-1 | - | TRBV7-2 | - | TGTGCCAGCAGTTCAGGGGTATCGGTCACTGAAGCTTTCTTT | CASSSGVSVTEAFF
TRBJ2-7 | TRBD1 | TRBV5-1 | few | TGCGCCAGCAGCACGGGACAGGGGGCTTCCGAGCAGTACTTC | CASSTGQGASEQYF
TRBJ2-1 | TRBD2 | TRBV27 | - | TGTGCCAGCAGTTTTTCGCGGGAGAATGAGCAGTTCTTC | CASSFSRENEQFF